The source of this T cell receptor (beta chain) is a study of siplizumab effects on memory and regulatory T cells (dated by TCRdb to the late 2010s). Some background on the complete study: The study examined how the anti-CD2 antibody siplizumab affects alloreactive T-cell subsets in allogeneic mixed lymphocyte reactions built from human PBMCs. What the work shows at the level of the full study, not this receptor alone: Among mappable alloreactive CD4+ clones, the Treg-derived fraction averaged 68.8% with siplizumab versus about 25% in control reactions. The cumulative frequency of alloreactive sequences traceable to unstimulated CD4+ memory T cells was significantly reduced by siplizumab. Unstimulated naive T cells appeared to be more diverse than memory T cells, and naive cells seemed to make a substantial contribution to the alloresponse. A naive or memory phenotype could not be assigned to roughly 80-97% of proliferating CD4+ or CD8+ clones. Sequences below about 10^-5 frequency were poorly captured, so only a minor fraction of alloreactive clones could be mapped to unstimulated subsets. The suppressive function of proliferating Tregs from siplizumab cultures was not functionally confirmed.

The cysteine opens and the phenylalanine closes a CDR3 of 15 amino acids. The DNA shown is the 45-base CDR3, in frame from base 1. The germline V gene encodes CDR1 SGHRS and CDR2 YFSETQ. V has 9 bases trimmed and J has 1 base trimmed; junction bases matching no gene number 9. Library preparation employed the immunoSEQ multiplex PCR assay. The deep sequencing platform assayed around 95,000 TCR templates per sample. Genomic DNA extracted from sorted T cells was used for TCRbeta CDR3 sequencing. For the original study's pipeline: The R programming language was used for clonal analysis of the TCRbeta CDR3 data. Unstimulated samples were compared with post-reaction CFSE-low samples to define alloreactive CD4+ and CD8+ clones. By matching sequences to the repertoires of sorted unstimulated Treg and non-Treg cells, each alloreactive CD4+ clone was assigned a regulatory or non-regulatory origin. Held by TCRdb, this immuneACCESS table contains in-frame sequences only and omits some clones. Under half of the omission traces to an unresolved V gene where checked; the cause of the rest is unknown. The DNA gave D and trimming, while V, J and clone size come from that table. Across this sample there are over 80,000 clones, with 85% to 95% seen only once. Around 1.4% of the sample lies in the top ten.

Sorted unstimulated T cells, along with proliferating T cells recovered from mixed lymphocyte reactions, underwent TCRbeta CDR3 sequencing. Fresh whole blood from about 11 HLA-typed healthy donors was used as the source from which PBMCs were isolated. Unstimulated CD4+ non-regulatory T cells were FACS-sorted to map the origin of alloreactive clones. On this clone itself: This clone's antigen is unknown. No base quality information exists; no much larger clone differs at one position. The same CDR3 also results from other DNA sequences found in this sample.

Source material: non-Treg CD4+ T cells sorted from blood. The cell subset or site label of this sample denotes: FACS-sorted unstimulated CD4+ non-regulatory T cells. The chain links TRBV5-1 with TRBJ2-5, with TRBD2 matching 10 junction bases. The receptor was isolated from a human donor in good health. CDR3 sequence: CATQREGTLQETQYF. The sequenced DNA: TGCGCCACCCAGCGGGAGGGGACCCTCCAAGAGACCCAGTACTTC. This CDR3, with the reference TRBV5-1 and TRBJ2-5 proteins standing in past its ends, gives the full variable domain KAGVTQTPRYLIKTRGQQVTLSCSPISGHRSVSWYQQTPGQGLQFLFEYFSETQRNKGNFPGRFSGRQFSNSRSEMNVSTLELGDSALYLCATQREGTLQETQYFGPGTRLLVL.